Detailed here is one T cell receptor beta chain. The sample has other DNA sequences that encode this CDR3 too. Original processing methods: The assay estimated nucleated cells by amplifying reference gene primers. TCRdb's copy holds only in-frame clones and misses some; the assay was immunoSEQ multiplex PCR. V, J and clone size were drawn from that table, and D and trimming were deduced from the DNA. The sample yields roughly 410,000 clones, about nine tenths seen once. CDR1 is MNHEY, CDR2 SMNVEV, per germline (reference sequence). V lost 5 bases, J lost 1 base, and 8 bases lay in between. The CDR3 length is 13 residues. Patients at the Seattle site were enrolled during active infection and followed longitudinally. This sample stems from a study of blood T cell repertoires in COVID-19. Study-wide context: Acute and convalescent COVID-19 samples came from the United States, Italy and Spain. The cDNA or gDNA used as material had been derived from T cells, B-cell-depleted T cells, or PBMCs.

The source material was peripheral blood. This chain connects TRBV27 to TRBJ1-2; TRBD1 might be the D (6 bases). This receptor was obtained from a middle-aged woman with COVID-19, enrolled during active disease. The CDR3 is CASSRGGNYGYTF. CDR3 nucleotide sequence: TGTGCCAGCAGTAGAGGGGGTAACTATGGCTACACCTTC.